These 31 T cell receptor beta chains share one sample of origin, sequenced in a study of human T cells and chemical hapten exposure. Time point of the sample: pre-sensitization, week 0. Stated treatment: therapeutic diphenylcyclopropenone sensitization with weekly scalp DPC. From the RACE reads, TCRdb called clonotypes with MiXCR, one entry per CDR3 protein. The table has about 380,000 distinct CDR3 sequences, approximately 5% seen once. Sequenced here: whole blood, sampled in connection with sensitization to the hapten diphenylcyclopropenone (DPC). These receptor sequences come from a woman in her forties or fifties with alopecia areata. Some clones in this sample may be carry-over from other donors' samples.

This clonotype was counted at least ten times. This chain connects TRBV24-1 to TRBJ2-2; the D is unclear. The CDR3 covers 14 residues. Trimming left V 3 bases short and J 4 bases short, with 8 bases between. Germline CDR1 KGHDR, CDR2 SFDVKD. As DNA, the CDR3 is TGTGCCACCAGTGATCTCCCTAGCACCGGGGAGCTGTTTTTT. Encoded protein: CATSDLPSTGELFF.

This clonotype has a count of ten or more. The chain has TRBV7-2 and TRBJ1-5; tentative D call: TRBD1 (6 bases). The CDR3 is 14 amino acids. V lost 5 bases and J 6 bases, leaving 14 bases between the germline ends. Per germline, CDR1 SGHTA and CDR2 FQGNSA. Here the CDR3 DNA reads TGTGCCAGCAGCCCAACAGGGAACGGTCAGCCCCAGCATTTT. It specifies CASSPTGNGQPQHF.

This clonotype was seen only a few times. This chain's CDR3 is CASSLIKGLLNTEAFF. The DNA of the CDR3 is TGTGCCAGCAGCTTGATTAAGGGCCTATTGAACACTGAAGCTTTCTTT. V and J are TRBV7-8 and TRBJ1-1; D gene unclear. Germline V lookup: CDR1 SGHVS, CDR2 FQNEAQ. The V end lost 3 bases, the J end lost 0 bases, and 14 bases lay between the germline ends. The CDR3 has 16 residues.

This clonotype occurred many times. J is TRBJ2-5 and V is TRBV28, with D tentatively TRBD1 or TRBD2 (5 bases each). V lost 11 bases to trimming and J lost 5 bases, with 18 bases between them. Germline V gene sequence: CDR1 MDHEN, CDR2 SYDVKM. This CDR3 region has 13 residues. CDR3 DNA: TGTGCCTCCGAGTCCGGGGCGCTCGAGACCCAGTACTTC. This translates into CASESGALETQYF. Full variable domain (outside the CDR3, taken from reference TRBV28 and TRBJ2-5): DVKVTQSSRYLVKRTGEKVFLECVQDMDHENMFWYRQDPGLGLRLIYFSYDVKMKEKGDIPEGYSVSREKKERFSLILESASTNQTSMYLCASESGALETQYFGPGTRLLVL.

The rearrangement links TRBV19 to TRBJ1-5; 9 bases match TRBD1. Germline-derived CDR1 and CDR2 are LNHDA and SQIVND (reference sequence). CDR3 length: 14 residues. Trimming took 8 bases from V and 4 from J; bases not matched to a gene: 6. CDR3 in DNA: TGTGCCAGTGCGCGCGGACAGGGGAATCAGCCCCAGCATTTT. Its translation is CASARGQGNQPQHF.

In its sample, this clonotype was seen a few times. The chain employs TRBV20-1 and TRBJ2-5; 10 nucleotides line up with TRBD2. The CDR3 sequence is 14 residues long. CDR1 and CDR2 from the germline V gene are DFQATT and SNEGSKA (reference sequence). J was trimmed by 2 bases and V by 3 bases; bases with no gene match: 3. CDR3 bases: TGCAGTGCTAGTACTAGCGGGGCACAAGAGACCCAGTACTTC. Its translation is CSASTSGAQETQYF.

In its sample, this clonotype was seen many times. The chain combines TRBV3-1 with TRBJ2-3; 14 bases map to TRBD2. This CDR3 has 20 residues. Per germline, CDR1 LGHDT and CDR2 YNNKEL (reference sequence). The V and J ends lost 4 bases and 2 bases, in that order; junction bases with no gene match: 14. Written as DNA, the CDR3 is TGTGCCAGCAGCCCATACAGACTAGCGGGGGGGCCAGGGGACACAGATACGCAGTATTTT. Amino acid sequence: CASSPYRLAGGPGDTDTQYF.

CDR3 in DNA: TGTGCCAGCTCACCAGTGACAGGGGGAGCCTACGAGCAGTACTTC. This translates into CASSPVTGGAYEQYF. The V and J genes are TRBV18 and TRBJ2-7, with TRBD1 matching 9 bases. Germline V lookup: CDR1 KGHSH, CDR2 LQKENI. The CDR3 contains 15 residues. J lost 2 bases, V lost 2 bases, and 4 bases had no gene match.

Ten or more counts support this clonotype. V gene TRBV5-6 combines with J gene TRBJ2-2; 7 bases line up with TRBD1. The CDR3 contains 15 residues. With 2 bases clipped from V and 5 bases from J, the junction kept 6 bases outside the gene matches. CDR1 is SGHDT, CDR2 YYEEEE, per germline. CDR3: CASSFRGGETGELFF. CDR3 DNA: TGTGCCAGCAGCTTTAGAGGGGGCGAGACCGGGGAGCTGTTTTTT.

This clonotype has ten or more counts. The chain employs TRBV12-3 or TRBV12-4 and TRBJ2-1; 8 bases match TRBD1. With 5 bases clipped from V and 1 base from J, the junction kept 7 bases outside the gene matches. The CDR3 length is 16 residues. CDR3 coding DNA: TGTGCCAGCAGTCCACAGGGGGTCCCATCCTACAATGAGCAGTTCTTC. Protein sequence: CASSPQGVPSYNEQFF.

This clonotype has ten or more counts. V usage is TRBV6-2 or TRBV6-3 and J usage is TRBJ1-1; D unresolved. Trimming took off 7 bases at V and 1 base at J, with 13 bases between the two ends. This CDR3 is 14 amino acids long. Germline V lookup: CDR1 MNHEY, CDR2 SVGEGT. CDR3 protein: CASTQIWANTEAFF. The CDR3 DNA follows: TGTGCCAGCACCCAAATCTGGGCGAACACTGAAGCTTTCTTT.

The table lists this clonotype with many counts. The J gene is TRBJ2-1, the V gene TRBV6-5; 9 bases align to TRBD2. The CDR3 consists of 17 residues. Germline values: CDR1 MNHEY, CDR2 SVGAGI. The J segment lost 5 bases and the V segment lost 0 bases, leaving 8 bases of the junction unmatched. This CDR3 reads CASSYSRLREGNNEQFF. CDR3 DNA: TGTGCCAGCAGTTACTCCCGTTTGCGGGAGGGGAACAATGAGCAGTTCTTC.

The V gene is TRBV3-1, the J gene TRBJ2-3, with a tentative D call TRBD2 (6 bases). The V and J ends lost 2 bases and 1 base respectively, with 16 bases between them. The CDR3 has 17 amino acids. The V gene's germline CDR1 is LGHDT and CDR2 YNNKEL (reference sequence). The CDR3 coding sequence is TGTGCCAGCAGCCAAACCCCCAGGTGGGGGGGCACAGATACGCAGTATTTT. Translation gives CASSQTPRWGGTDTQYF.

Only a few counts were recorded for this clonotype. This sequence joins TRBV28 and TRBJ2-7; D assignment may be TRBD1 or TRBD2 (5 bases each). The CDR3 is 15 residues long. V lost 3 bases and J 2 bases, leaving 14 bases between the germline ends. Per germline, CDR1 MDHEN and CDR2 SYDVKM. Written as DNA, the CDR3 is TGTGCCAGCAGTTTCCAGGGACGGTGGACCTACGAGCAGTACTTC. Amino acids: CASSFQGRWTYEQYF.

This clonotype was seen ten or more times. The V call is TRBV5-6, the J call TRBJ2-3; 8 nucleotides match TRBD2. The CDR3 spans 18 residues. The V segment lost 0 bases and the J segment 4 bases; nucleotides outside the gene matches: 13. Germline-derived CDR1 and CDR2 are SGHDT and YYEEEE. The CDR3 DNA reads as TGTGCCAGCAGCTTGGCCGAAAGAGCGGGAGAGGGGTCAGATACGCAGTATTTT. Residues: CASSLAERAGEGSDTQYF.

The chain links TRBV7-8 to TRBJ2-1; 10 nucleotides align to TRBD2. V lost 4 bases, J lost 7 bases, and 10 bases stayed unmatched. The CDR3 has 16 residues. The germline V gene has CDR1 SGHVS and CDR2 FQNEAQ. Written as DNA, the CDR3 is TGTGCCAGCAGCTACCCTAGCGGGAGATCTAGTAATGAGCAGTTCTTC. The encoded protein is CASSYPSGRSSNEQFF.

The sample holds a few counts of this clonotype. V usage is TRBV29-1 and J usage is TRBJ2-1; D unresolved. CDR1 is SQVTM and CDR2 is ANQGSEA in the germline V gene. This CDR3 is built from 12 residues. V was trimmed by 0 bases and J by 15 bases, leaving 15 bases between them. The CDR3 loop is CSVEDGVGSAFF. The CDR3 nucleotides are TGCAGCGTTGAAGATGGGGTAGGCTCTGCGTTCTTC.

This clonotype has ten or more counts. The chain recombines TRBV7-2 with TRBJ2-5; 7 positions agree with TRBD1. The junction had 7 bases not matched to a gene; V was cut back by 4 bases and J by 2 bases. This CDR3 has 15 amino acids. Per the germline V gene, CDR1 is SGHTA and CDR2 is FQGNSA. The CDR3 nucleotides read TGTGCCAGCAGCTCCTGGACAGGATCTCAAGAGACCCAGTACTTC. Translated, it gives CASSSWTGSQETQYF.

This clonotype was counted ten times or more. This rearrangement joins TRBV2 to TRBJ1-2; D not certain. Per the germline V gene, CDR1 is SNHLY and CDR2 is FYNNEI. V was trimmed by 4 bases and J by 1 base, leaving 16 bases between them. The CDR3 runs 16 residues. The CDR3 sequence: CASSGRAPPVNYGYTF. CDR3 bases: TGTGCCAGCAGTGGAAGGGCACCGCCCGTTAACTATGGCTACACCTTC. The full variable domain, its missing parts supplied by reference TRBV2 and TRBJ1-2, is EPEVTQTPSHQVTQMGQEVILRCVPISNHLYFYWYRQILGQKVEFLVSFYNNEISEKSEIFDDQFSVERPDGSNFTLKIRSTKLEDSAMYFCASSGRAPPVNYGYTFGSGTRLTVV.

The CDR3 region has the DNA TGTGCCAGCTCCTACCTTTCTAGCGGGGGCTCCTACAATGAGCAGTTCTTC. This translates into CASSYLSSGGSYNEQFF. The chain couples TRBV18 to TRBJ2-1, with 10 bases identical to TRBD2. V was clipped by 6 bases and J by 0 bases; unmatched bases: 8. Germline lookup yields CDR1 KGHSH and CDR2 LQKENI. CDR3 size: 17 residues.

This clonotype was detected only a few times. This chain uses TRBV6-2 or TRBV6-3 with TRBJ1-1; D gene uncertain. In germline, CDR1 is MNHEY, CDR2 SVGEGT. This CDR3 is 14 amino acids long. V was trimmed by 2 bases and J by 3 bases, leaving 10 bases between them. This CDR3 is CASSYPGPDTEAFF. The CDR3 region has the DNA TGTGCCAGCAGTTACCCCGGACCAGACACTGAAGCTTTCTTT.

V is TRBV4-1 and J is TRBJ1-4, with TRBD1 matching 8 bases. Germline V gives CDR1 MGHRA, CDR2 YSYEKL. The CDR3 is 18 amino acids. The V and J ends lost 6 bases and 0 bases, in that order; junction bases with no gene match: 12. The chain's CDR3 is CASSLFGQGTTTNEKLFF. Here the CDR3 DNA reads TGCGCCAGCAGTTTATTTGGACAGGGAACGACAACTAATGAAAAACTGTTTTTT.

This clonotype was detected ten times or more. The chain employs TRBV12-3 or TRBV12-4 and TRBJ2-7; possibly TRBD1 or TRBD2 for D (6 bases each). Trimming took off 10 bases at V and 5 bases at J, with 18 bases between the two ends. The CDR3 totals 13 residues. The CDR3: CATKPGANNEQYF. CDR3 nucleotides: TGTGCCACAAAACCGGGGGCAAACAACGAGCAGTACTTC.

This clonotype turned up a few times. The chain has TRBV12-3 or TRBV12-4 and TRBJ2-7; D unresolved. This CDR3 comprises 13 residues. Trimming took 2 bases from V and 3 from J, leaving 8 bases between them. In nucleotides, the CDR3 is TGTGCCAGCAGTTTAAGGGTCCTCTACGAGCAGTACTTC. It yields the protein CASSLRVLYEQYF.

This clonotype appeared many times. The chain is built from TRBV7-9 and TRBJ2-7; D possibly corresponds to TRBD2 (5 bases). The germline CDR1 and CDR2 sequences are SEHNR and FQNEAQ (reference sequence). The CDR3 is 15 residues long. Trimming cost V 4 bases and J 2 bases, with 15 bases left between them. The CDR3 DNA is TGTGCCAGCAGCTCTTACGGGGTGAAGACCTACGAGCAGTACTTC. Protein sequence: CASSSYGVKTYEQYF.

This clonotype was counted at least ten times. The rearrangement uses TRBV15 and TRBJ1-1, with D tentatively TRBD1 (5 bases). Germline V gene data show CDR1 as LNHNV and CDR2 as YYDKDF (reference sequence). Trimming cost V 5 bases and J 4 bases, with 20 bases left between them. The CDR3 covers 16 residues. The CDR3, as DNA: TGTGCCACCAGCGGGGGGTTGGAGGGGCCGGGCACTGAAGCTTTCTTT. It translates to CATSGGLEGPGTEAFF. Using reference TRBV15 and TRBJ1-1 for the parts outside the CDR3, the full variable domain is DAMVIQNPRYQVTQFGKPVTLSCSQTLNHNVMYWYQQKSSQAPKLLFHYYDKDFNNEADTPDNFQSRRPNTSFCFLDIRSPGLGDTAMYLCATSGGLEGPGTEAFFGQGTRLTVV.

The rearrangement joins TRBV12-3 or TRBV12-4 to TRBJ2-1; D perhaps matches TRBD2 (5 bases). V was trimmed by 4 bases and J by 10 bases, leaving 11 bases between them. There are 12 residues in the CDR3. The CDR3 loop reads CASSSKLGEQFF. CDR3 bases: TGTGCCAGCAGTTCGAAACTAGGAGAGCAGTTCTTC.

This chain joins TRBV28 and TRBJ2-7, with 9 bases identical to TRBD2. There are 14 residues in the CDR3. Trimming cost V 6 bases and J 4 bases; bases outside gene matches: 7. Germline CDR1 reads MDHEN; CDR2 reads SYDVKM. Here the CDR3 DNA reads TGTGCCAGCAGCCGAAGCGGGAGGCTGTACGAGCAGTACTTC. Amino acid sequence: CASSRSGRLYEQYF.

The V and J genes are TRBV2 and TRBJ1-2; unclear D gene. The CDR3 extends over 11 amino acids. The V and J ends lost 5 bases and 7 bases respectively, with 8 bases between them. The V gene's germline CDR1 is SNHLY and CDR2 FYNNEI. The CDR3 is CASSPRGGYTF. The CDR3 DNA reads as TGTGCCAGCAGTCCCCGAGGTGGCTACACCTTC.

The sample holds a few counts of this clonotype. The CDR3, as DNA: TGTGCCAGCAGCGTAAGGGACGACACAGATACGCAGTATTTT. This encodes CASSVRDDTDTQYF. This chain connects TRBV7-2 to TRBJ2-3; possibly TRBD1 or TRBD2 for D (5 bases each). CDR3 length: 14 residues. CDR1 is SGHTA and CDR2 is FQGNSA in the germline V gene. V lost 5 bases, J lost 2 bases, and 11 bases lay in between. The full variable domain, with the rest looked up from reference TRBV7-2 and TRBJ2-3, is GAGVSQSPSNKVTEKGKDVELRCDPISGHTALYWYRQSLGQGLEFLIYFQGNSAPDKSGLPSDRFSAERTGGSVSTLTIQRTQQEDSAVYLCASSVRDDTDTQYFGPGTRLTVL.

This chain connects TRBV4-1 to TRBJ1-5, with D possibly matching TRBD1 (5 bases). CDR3 length equals 14 residues. Looked up from germline, CDR1 is MGHRA and CDR2 is YSYEKL. V lost 4 bases to trimming and J lost 5 bases, with 12 bases between them. The CDR3 sequence is CASSRRVMDQPQHF. The CDR3 bases are TGCGCCAGCAGCCGCAGGGTAATGGATCAGCCCCAGCATTTT.